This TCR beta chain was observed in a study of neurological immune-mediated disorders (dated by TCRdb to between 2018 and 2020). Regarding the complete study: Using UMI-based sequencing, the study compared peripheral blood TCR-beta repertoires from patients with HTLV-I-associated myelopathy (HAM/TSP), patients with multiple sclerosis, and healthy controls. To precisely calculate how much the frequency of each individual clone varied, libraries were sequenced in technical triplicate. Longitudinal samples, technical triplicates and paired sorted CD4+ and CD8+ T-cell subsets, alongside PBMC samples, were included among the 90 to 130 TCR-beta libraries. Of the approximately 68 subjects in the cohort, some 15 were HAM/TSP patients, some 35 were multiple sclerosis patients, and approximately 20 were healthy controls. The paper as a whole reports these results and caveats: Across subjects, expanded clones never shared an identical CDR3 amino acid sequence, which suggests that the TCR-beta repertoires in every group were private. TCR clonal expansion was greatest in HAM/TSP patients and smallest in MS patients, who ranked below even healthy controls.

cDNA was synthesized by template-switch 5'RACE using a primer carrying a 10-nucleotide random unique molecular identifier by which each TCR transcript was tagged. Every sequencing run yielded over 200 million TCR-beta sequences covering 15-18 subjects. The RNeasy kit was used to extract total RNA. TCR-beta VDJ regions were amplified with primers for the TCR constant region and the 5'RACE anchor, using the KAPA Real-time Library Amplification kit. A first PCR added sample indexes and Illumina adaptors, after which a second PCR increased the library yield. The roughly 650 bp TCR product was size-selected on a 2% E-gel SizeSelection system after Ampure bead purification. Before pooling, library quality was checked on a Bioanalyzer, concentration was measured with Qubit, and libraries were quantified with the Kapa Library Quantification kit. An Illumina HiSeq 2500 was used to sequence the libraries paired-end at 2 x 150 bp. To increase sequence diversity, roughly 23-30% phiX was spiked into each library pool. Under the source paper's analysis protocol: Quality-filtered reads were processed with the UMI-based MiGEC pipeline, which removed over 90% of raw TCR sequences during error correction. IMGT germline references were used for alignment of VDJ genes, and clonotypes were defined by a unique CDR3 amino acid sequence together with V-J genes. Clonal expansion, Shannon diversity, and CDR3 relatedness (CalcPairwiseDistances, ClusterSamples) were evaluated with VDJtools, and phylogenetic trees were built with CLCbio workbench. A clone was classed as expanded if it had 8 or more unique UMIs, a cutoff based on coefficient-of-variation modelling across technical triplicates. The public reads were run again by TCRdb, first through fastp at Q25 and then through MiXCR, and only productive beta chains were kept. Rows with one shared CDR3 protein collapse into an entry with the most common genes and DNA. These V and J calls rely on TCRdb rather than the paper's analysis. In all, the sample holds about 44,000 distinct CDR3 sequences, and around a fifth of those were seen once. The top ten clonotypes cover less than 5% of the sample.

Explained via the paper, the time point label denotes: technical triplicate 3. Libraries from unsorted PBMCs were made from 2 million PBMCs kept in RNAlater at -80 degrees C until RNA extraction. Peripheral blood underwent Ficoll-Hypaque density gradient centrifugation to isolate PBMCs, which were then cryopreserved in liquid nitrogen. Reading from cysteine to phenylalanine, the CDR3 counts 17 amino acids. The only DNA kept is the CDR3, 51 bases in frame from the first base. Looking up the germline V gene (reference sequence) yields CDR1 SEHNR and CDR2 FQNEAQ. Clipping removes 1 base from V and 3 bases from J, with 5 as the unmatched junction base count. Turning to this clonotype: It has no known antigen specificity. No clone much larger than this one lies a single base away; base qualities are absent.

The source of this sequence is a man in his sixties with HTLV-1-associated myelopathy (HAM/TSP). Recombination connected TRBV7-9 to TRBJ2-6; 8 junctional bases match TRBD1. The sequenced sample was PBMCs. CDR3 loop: CASSLVRGLVGANVLTF. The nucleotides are TGTGCCAGCAGCTTAGTCAGGGGGCTTGTTGGGGCCAACGTCCTGACTTTC.